The rows below give T cell receptor beta chains drawn from one sample of a study of monozygotic twins with inflammatory bowel disease. TCRdb derives one entry per CDR3 protein from the 5' RACE reads, leaving out DNA. The sample has about 93,000 distinct CDR3 sequences, and its top ten clones hold 7.4%. The specimen was blood. Every receptor here comes from a human donor with ulcerative colitis or Crohn's disease, or a healthy co-twin of an affected twin (not recorded which). CDR3s include the opening cysteine and the closing phenylalanine or tryptophan.

>TRBV5-1|TRBJ1-1
CASSEDTGVTEAFF
>TRBV7-2|TRBJ1-1
CASSLYTEAFF
>TRBV9|TRBJ2-7
CASSVGTAYEQYF
>TRBV5-4|TRBJ1-5
CASSSDGDQPQHF
>TRBV12-3/TRBV12-4|TRBJ2-7
CASSLGGGSYEQYF
>TRBV5-1|TRBJ2-1
CASSLIDSLYNEQFF
>TRBV6-5|TRBJ2-5
CASGSTSETQYF
>TRBV24-1|TRBJ1-5
CATSDPTDRWGDNQPQHF
>TRBV10-3|TRBJ1-1
CAISGTANTEAFF
>TRBV15|TRBJ2-7
CATSRDIDAAYEQYF
>TRBV6-2/TRBV6-3|TRBJ1-1
CASMRQGNTEAFF
>TRBV20-1|TRBJ1-2
CSAGEDRGYGYTF
>TRBV28|TRBJ1-3
CASSPGGVGNTIYF
>TRBV24-1|TRBJ2-1
CATSRKAGPAGEQFF
>TRBV2|TRBJ2-5
CASTRGGTGRQETQYF
>TRBV20-1|TRBJ2-7
CSAEDVAGYYEQYF
>TRBV6-1|TRBJ1-5
CASSLTRDRRLNQPQHF
>TRBV7-9|TRBJ2-1
CASSLEVMHPYNEQFF
>TRBV5-1|TRBJ1-4
CASSLAQMDGYEKLFF
>TRBV5-1|TRBJ2-5
CASSLETVGNQETQYF
>TRBV6-5|TRBJ1-2
CASSYSGTAYGYTF
>TRBV6-5|TRBJ2-5
CASSSNRAGRAQYF
>TRBV5-1|TRBJ1-2
CASSLEGSYGYTF
>TRBV29-1|TRBJ1-2
CSVATSTGYGYTF
>TRBV9|TRBJ2-5
CASSPEEEETQYF
>TRBV5-8|TRBJ1-5
CASSPPQGPIFGNQPQHF
>TRBV5-6|TRBJ2-5
CASSVRETQYF
>TRBV9|TRBJ1-2
CASRRTGGEGYTF
>TRBV7-6|TRBJ2-5
CASSLKGQETQYF
>TRBV20-1|TRBJ1-1
CSASGGMNTEAFF
>TRBV29-1|TRBJ1-2
CSVEDQNRGYGYTF
>TRBV12-3/TRBV12-4|TRBJ2-4
CASSSPGLAGALAKNIQYF
>TRBV12-3/TRBV12-4|TRBJ1-4
CASSNNEKLFF
>TRBV12-3/TRBV12-4|TRBJ1-1
CASSSPTNTEAFF